This TCR beta chain was recovered during a study of shared clonotypes between healthy human individuals. Turning to the study itself: Each donor's CD8 memory used one plate, CD8 naive two, each CD4 subset three. Overall study findings and caveats: For sorted subsets, rarefaction showed incomplete sequencing despite large depth.

With 4 bases removed from V and 4 bases from J, the gap between germline ends came to 14 bases. This CDR3 is built from 13 residues. CDR1 SQVTM and CDR2 ANQGSEA come from the germline V gene. Measured with immunoSEQ multiplex PCR; TCRdb has only the in-frame clones, and not every one. The data show 2.3 million or so clones, approximately 93% seen once. It was into CD45RA+ naive and CD45RA-negative memory subsets that the CD4+ cells were split. Notes on this clone: Its antigen is undetermined.

The TCR comes from a man aged 18 to 35 in good health. Some clones in this sample may be carry-over from other donors' samples. Sequencing used naive CD4+ T cells from PBMCs. Subset defined: CD45RA+ positively selected. V is TRBV29-1 and J is TRBJ2-7; no firm D call. Here the CDR3 reads CSVARVAAYEQYF. The DNA of the CDR3 is TGCAGCGTTGCCAGAGTCGCTGCTTACGAGCAGTACTTC.